This T cell receptor (beta chain) comes out of a study of T cells in tuberculosis. Turning to the study itself: The T cells targeted glucose monomycolate, a mycobacterial lipid, via CD1B. Blood was taken before or within 7 days of anti-tuberculosis therapy.

The table came from immunoSEQ multiplex PCR; TCRdb's copy has only in-frame clones and leaves some out. The sample consists of tens of thousands of clones, approximately 85% of them appearing once. Regarding the study as a whole: Smaller alpha distances in active tuberculosis partly reflected shorter CDR3-alpha lengths.

Time point noted: new active TB diagnosis, blood taken before or within 7 days of starting treatment. Each donor contributed approximately 100,000 T cells on average, unsorted. As concerns this clone: The target antigen is unknown.

This clonotype originated in an adult with tuberculosis. The sequencing used PBMCs, collected at tuberculosis diagnosis.

The CDR3 spells CSVGQGSLETQYF. The DNA for the CDR3 is TGCAGCGTCGGACAGGGGAGCTTAGAGACCCAGTACTTC. This chain connects TRBV29-1 to TRBJ2-5; TRBD1 agrees at 9 bases. CDR1 and CDR2 from the germline V gene are SQVTM and ANQGSEA. CDR3 length: 13 residues. After removal of 6 bases from V and 4 bases from J, the junction contained 6 bases not matched to a gene.